One and the same sample provided the 30 T cell receptor beta chains below, sequenced in a study of T cells in Graves' hyperthyroidism and ophthalmopathy. Template material for amplifying TCR beta CDR3 regions consisted of RNA transcripts. Primed by the HTBI set, a first-round RT-PCR was run on the TCR CDR3. TCRdb analysed the multiplex PCR reads with MiXCR anew, one entry per CDR3 protein. Of 300,000 to 350,000 distinct CDR3 sequences in the sample, 15% to 20% were seen once. The specimen sequenced was blood. The receptors shown here come from a woman between 45 and 60 years old with Graves' hyperthyroidism.

CDR3 sequence reads: CATSSGTGSYYGYTF. The CDR3 DNA sequence: TGTGCCACCAGCAGCGGGACAGGTTCTTACTATGGCTACACCTTC. The rearrangement uses TRBV15 and TRBJ1-2; TRBD1 matches 8 bases. The J segment lost 3 bases and the V segment lost 3 bases, leaving 6 bases of the junction unmatched. The length of the CDR3 is 15 residues. Germline V gene sequence: CDR1 LNHNV, CDR2 YYDKDF (reference sequence).

CDR3 sequence: CASSQEEPSSGPMRAEAFF. The CDR3 DNA reads as TGTGCCAGCAGCCAAGAAGAGCCAAGCTCAGGGCCCATGAGGGCTGAAGCTTTCTTT. The chain is built from TRBV14 and TRBJ1-1, with a tentative D call TRBD1 (5 bases). V gave up 0 bases and J gave up 6 bases, with 26 bases separating them. The V gene's germline CDR1 is SGHDN and CDR2 FVKESK. The CDR3 has 19 residues.

This sequence joins TRBV9 and TRBJ1-2; a weak D match, TRBD1 (6 bases). Germline CDR1 is SGDLS and CDR2 is YYNGEE. V dropped 3 bases and J dropped 7 bases, with 13 bases sitting between them. The CDR3 totals 13 residues. CDR3 loop: CASSDGGAGGYTF. The CDR3 DNA reads TGTGCCAGCAGCGATGGGGGGGCGGGTGGCTACACCTTC.

This clonotype appeared many times. The V call is TRBV30, the J call TRBJ2-3; TRBD2 agrees at 7 bases. The J segment lost 2 bases and the V segment lost 4 bases, leaving 3 bases of the junction unmatched. The CDR3 is made up of 13 amino acids. Germline lookup yields CDR1 GTSNPN and CDR2 SVGIG (reference sequence). The CDR3 region has the DNA TGTGCCTGGACCGAGCGGGACACAGATACGCAGTATTTT. Protein: CAWTERDTDTQYF. Combining the CDR3 with reference TRBV30 and TRBJ2-3 gives the whole variable domain SQTIHQWPATLVQPVGSPLSLECTVEGTSNPNLYWYRQAAGRGLQLLFYSVGIGQISSEVPQNLSASRPQDRQFILSSKKLLLSDSGFYLCAWTERDTDTQYFGPGTRLTVL.

In its sample, this clonotype was seen a few times. This rearrangement joins TRBV20-1 to TRBJ1-4; no clear D. V was trimmed by 6 bases and J by 8 bases, leaving 25 bases between them. CDR1 and CDR2 from the germline V gene are DFQATT and SNEGSKA (reference sequence). The CDR3 length is 16 residues. CDR3 DNA: TGCAGTGCCAAGGGATTTCAGAGCGCGTTCGGCGAAAAACTGTTTTTT. Encoded protein: CSAKGFQSAFGEKLFF.

This clonotype has only a few counts. The chain recombines TRBV29-1 with TRBJ2-1, with D possibly called TRBD1 or TRBD2 (6 bases each). V shed 1 base and J shed 4 bases, with 8 bases lying between them. The CDR3 has 13 amino acids. The germline CDR1 and CDR2 sequences are SQVTM and ANQGSEA. The CDR3 spells CSVEGGAYNEQFF. The CDR3 nucleotides are TGCAGCGTTGAAGGGGGGGCTTACAATGAGCAGTTCTTC.

The chain employs TRBV5-1 and TRBJ2-6, with D uncertain. The CDR3 covers 13 residues. The V and J ends lost 6 bases and 2 bases respectively, with 6 bases between them. Germline V gene sequence: CDR1 SGHRS, CDR2 YFSETQ. The CDR3 nucleotides are TGCGCCAGCAACTTTCCTGGGGCCAACGTCCTGACTTTC. Encoded protein: CASNFPGANVLTF.

This clonotype was observed at least ten times. The genes are TRBV11-2 and TRBJ2-7, with a possible D match to TRBD2 (5 bases). Per germline, CDR1 SGHAT and CDR2 FQNNGV. The length of the CDR3 is 13 residues. The V end lost 1 base, the J end lost 6 bases, and 10 bases lay between the germline ends. DNA of the CDR3: TGTGCCAGCAGCTTAGGGACTGGATCCGAGCAGTACTTC. Amino acids: CASSLGTGSEQYF.

This clonotype was counted a few times. This chain links TRBV29-1 with TRBJ2-2; TRBD1 matches 10 bases. Trimming cost V 4 bases and J 13 bases; bases outside gene matches: 12. The CDR3 covers 14 residues. Germline lookup yields CDR1 SQVTM and CDR2 ANQGSEA. Here the CDR3 reads CSVAGDRGDQGLFF. CDR3 DNA: TGCAGCGTTGCCGGGGACAGGGGAGACCAGGGGCTGTTTTTT.

This clonotype has a handful of counts. The rearrangement links TRBV10-3 to TRBJ2-3, with 9 bases matching TRBD2. The CDR3 consists of 18 residues. The V and J ends lost 3 bases and 2 bases, in that order; junction bases with no gene match: 12. CDR1 and CDR2 from the germline V gene are ENHRY and SYGVKD. DNA for the CDR3: TGTGCCATCAGTGACGTATTCCCTTCTAGCGGGGACACAGATACGCAGTATTTT. It specifies CAISDVFPSSGDTDTQYF.

This clonotype was detected only a few times. This chain joins TRBV20-1 and TRBJ1-4, with TRBD1 identical over 7 bases. V shed 7 bases and J 1 base; nucleotides not matched to a gene: 3. Germline V gives CDR1 DFQATT, CDR2 SNEGSKA (reference sequence). The CDR3 spans 13 residues. CDR3 residues: CSGTGETNEKLFF. CDR3 bases: TGCAGTGGTACAGGGGAAACTAATGAAAAACTGTTTTTT.

As concerns this clonotype: At one end, the junction sequence differs from germline, possibly due to a read error. V gene TRBV6-1 combines with J gene TRBJ1-4; 7 nucleotides agree with TRBD1. CDR1 is MNHNS, CDR2 SASEGT, per germline. The CDR3 spans 14 residues. The CDR3 loop is CASREGGAGEKLFF. The DNA for the CDR3 is TGTGCCAGCAGGGAAGGGGGCGCAGGAGAAAAACTGTTTTTT.

This chain joins TRBV7-2 and TRBJ2-3; D not certain. Deletions cut 4 bases from V and 4 bases from J, with 15 bases between. CDR3 length: 15 amino acids. Germline V gives CDR1 SGHTA, CDR2 FQGNSA. CDR3 nucleotides: TGTGCCAGCAGCTCCTACTCGACCATTCCAGATACGCAGTATTTT. Its protein is CASSSYSTIPDTQYF.

The chain links TRBV19 to TRBJ2-7; perhaps TRBD2 as D (5 bases). The CDR3 runs to 12 residues. The germline V gene encodes CDR1 LNHDA and CDR2 SQIVND (reference sequence). V lost 6 bases, J lost 3 bases, and 9 bases lay in between. CDR3 DNA: TGTGCCAGTAGCGGGGATAACTACGAGCAGTACTTC. This sequence encodes CASSGDNYEQYF.

The J gene is TRBJ1-2, the V gene TRBV7-2, with D hard to call. The CDR3 runs 15 residues. Trimming left V 6 bases short and J 2 bases short, with 16 bases between. The germline V gene has CDR1 SGHTA and CDR2 FQGNSA. The DNA for the CDR3 is TGTGCCAGCAGTTTATTCACGGTGACCAACTATGGCTACACCTTC. It encodes CASSLFTVTNYGYTF.

A remark on this clonotype: This may stem from a read error, because a much larger clone lies one nucleotide away. V is TRBV29-1 and J is TRBJ1-1; the D is unclear. The CDR3 runs to 16 residues. CDR1 and CDR2 from the germline V gene are SQVTM and ANQGSEA. The CDR3 sequence is CSVESGHGRVNAEAFF. The CDR3 region has the DNA TGCAGCGTTGAATCGGGCCACGGGCGGGTGAACGCTGAAGCTTTCTTT.

The chain links TRBV7-9 to TRBJ2-7; perhaps TRBD1 as D (6 bases). V lost 8 bases, J lost 0 bases, and 11 bases lay in between. The V gene's germline CDR1 is SEHNR and CDR2 FQNEAQ (reference sequence). The CDR3 length is 13 residues. The CDR3 loop reads CASGKGDSYEQYF. CDR3 nucleotide sequence: TGTGCCAGCGGGAAGGGGGACTCCTACGAGCAGTACTTC.

The chain has TRBV5-6 and TRBJ2-2, with unresolved D. Trimming removed 2 bases from V and 0 bases from J, with 5 bases in between. Germline V lookup: CDR1 SGHDT, CDR2 YYEEEE. The CDR3 has 14 residues. CDR3 amino acids: CASSFSANTGELFF. The CDR3 nucleotides are TGTGCCAGCAGCTTCTCGGCGAACACCGGGGAGCTGTTTTTT.

V and J are TRBV19 and TRBJ2-2, with D perhaps TRBD2 (6 bases). Trimming cost V 7 bases and J 3 bases, with 18 bases left between them. Germline V gene lookup returns CDR1 LNHDA and CDR2 SQIVND (reference sequence). The CDR3 spans 16 residues. As DNA, the CDR3 is TGTGCCAGTACCCCTGCCCGGGGGTGGGACACCGGGGAGCTGTTTTTT. Translating gives CASTPARGWDTGELFF.

This clonotype was recorded many times. The chain combines TRBV5-1 with TRBJ2-3; TRBD2 agrees at 7 bases. The CDR3 length is 14 residues. The J segment lost 5 bases and the V segment lost 3 bases, leaving 6 bases of the junction unmatched. The V gene's germline CDR1 is SGHRS and CDR2 YFSETQ. The CDR3 bases are TGCGCCAGCAGCTCGCGGGGGTACGGAGATACGCAGTATTTT. This gives the protein CASSSRGYGDTQYF.

The chain links TRBV2 to TRBJ1-1, with a weak D call TRBD1 (6 bases). This CDR3 is 13 amino acids long. The germline gives CDR1 SNHLY, CDR2 FYNNEI. Deletions cut 8 bases from V and 6 bases from J, with 16 bases between. CDR3 bases: TGTGCCAGCCACCGGGACACCGCGGCTGAAGCTTTCTTT. Encoded protein: CASHRDTAAEAFF.

Worth noting for this clonotype: A read error may account for a junction end that differs from germline. This chain uses TRBV9 with TRBJ2-1; D is perhaps TRBD1 (6 bases). This CDR3 is built from 15 residues. Germline CDR1 is SGDLS and CDR2 is YYNGEE. CDR3 in amino acids: CASSLEQGPRNEQFF. CDR3 DNA sequence: TGCGCCAGCAGCTTGGAACAGGGCCCGCGCAATGAGCAGTTCTTC.

The chain carries TRBV6-1 and TRBJ2-5; unclear D gene. Germline V lookup: CDR1 MNHNS, CDR2 SASEGT. V was cut by 1 base and J by 5 bases, with 5 bases left in between. This CDR3 comprises 12 residues. CDR3 residues: CASSEDEETQYF. The CDR3 DNA follows: TGTGCCAGCAGTGAAGATGAGGAGACCCAGTACTTC.

This clonotype was observed many times. The chain carries TRBV7-3 and TRBJ2-1; the D gene is possibly TRBD2 (6 bases). V was pared by 0 bases and J by 9 bases, with 15 bases between. This CDR3 is 15 amino acids long. Looked up from germline, CDR1 is SGHTA and CDR2 is FQGTGA. CDR3 in amino acids: CASSLTYQAGTEQFF. CDR3 DNA: TGTGCCAGCAGCTTAACCTACCAGGCGGGGACTGAGCAGTTCTTC.

This clonotype was found a few times. Just one base apart from a much larger clone, this may be a read error. The chain recombines TRBV18 with TRBJ1-1; D unresolved. Germline V gene sequence: CDR1 KGHSH, CDR2 LQKENI. CDR3 length equals 13 residues. CDR3 sequence (DNA): TGTGTCAGCTCCGGGTGGGTGAACACTGAAGCTTTCTTT. It encodes CVSSGWVNTEAFF.

This chain joins TRBV6-1 and TRBJ2-3; no clear D. Germline V lookup: CDR1 MNHNS, CDR2 SASEGT. The CDR3 has 15 amino acids. V lost 2 bases, J lost 2 bases, and 11 bases lay in between. The CDR3 DNA follows: TGTGCCAGCAGTGAAATGGCACTATCCACAGATACGCAGTATTTT. As protein: CASSEMALSTDTQYF.

This clonotype showed up many times. This chain uses TRBV27 with TRBJ1-5; no firm D call. The germline CDR1 and CDR2 sequences are MNHEY and SMNVEV (reference sequence). The CDR3 runs to 15 residues. V was pared by 2 bases and J by 5 bases, with 13 bases between. The CDR3 region has the DNA TGTGCCAGCAGTTTAGAGCCACCGGCGGATCAGCCCCAGCATTTT. This sequence encodes CASSLEPPADQPQHF.

This clonotype was seen only a few times. This chain links TRBV24-1 with TRBJ1-1; 7 bases are shared with TRBD1. Trimming cost V 8 bases and J 1 base; bases outside gene matches: 12. The CDR3 extends over 16 amino acids. Germline CDR1 reads KGHDR; CDR2 reads SFDVKD. Here the CDR3 DNA reads TGTGCCACCACCCTCCCCTCTGGGACAGAGAACACTGAAGCTTTCTTT. This encodes CATTLPSGTENTEAFF.

This clonotype turned up a few times. V is TRBV5-1 and J is TRBJ2-3, with TRBD2 matching over 13 bases. CDR3 length equals 16 residues. V lost 0 bases, J lost 4 bases, and 2 bases stayed unmatched. Germline CDR1 SGHRS, CDR2 YFSETQ. The CDR3 spells CASSLGTSGGADTQYF. The CDR3, as DNA: TGCGCCAGCAGCTTGGGAACTAGCGGGGGGGCAGATACGCAGTATTTT.

The V and J genes are TRBV20-1 and TRBJ1-1; D is unresolved. The CDR3 loop spans 14 amino acids. Germline V lookup: CDR1 DFQATT, CDR2 SNEGSKA (reference sequence). Trimming cost V 6 bases and J 5 bases, with 19 bases left between them. The CDR3 region has the DNA TGCAGTGCCTGGGGTGCGGGTACGGGGACTGAAGCTTTCTTT. Encoded protein: CSAWGAGTGTEAFF.